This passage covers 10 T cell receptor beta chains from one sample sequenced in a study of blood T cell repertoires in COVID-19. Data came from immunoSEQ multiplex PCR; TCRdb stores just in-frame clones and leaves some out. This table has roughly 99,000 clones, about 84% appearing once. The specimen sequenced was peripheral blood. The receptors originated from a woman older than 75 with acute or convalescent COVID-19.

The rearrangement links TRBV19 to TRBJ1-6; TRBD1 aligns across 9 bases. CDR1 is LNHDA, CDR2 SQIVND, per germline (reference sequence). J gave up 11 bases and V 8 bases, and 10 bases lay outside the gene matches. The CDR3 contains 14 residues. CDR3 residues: CASGWTGENTPLHF. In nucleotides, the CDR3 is TGTGCCAGTGGCTGGACAGGGGAGAATACACCCCTCCACTTT.

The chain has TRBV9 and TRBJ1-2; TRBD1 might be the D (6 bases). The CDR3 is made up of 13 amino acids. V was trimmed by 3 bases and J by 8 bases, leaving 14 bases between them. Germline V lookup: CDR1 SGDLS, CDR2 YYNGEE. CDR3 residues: CASSAQGLGGYTF. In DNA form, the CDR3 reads TGTGCCAGCAGCGCCCAGGGGTTGGGAGGCTACACCTTC.

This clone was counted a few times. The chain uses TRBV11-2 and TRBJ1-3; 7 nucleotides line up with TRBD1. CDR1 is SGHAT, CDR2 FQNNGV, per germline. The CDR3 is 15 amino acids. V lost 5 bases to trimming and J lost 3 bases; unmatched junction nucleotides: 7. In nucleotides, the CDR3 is TGTGCCAGCAGCCAAGGGAACAGGGGTGGAAACACCATATATTTT. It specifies CASSQGNRGGNTIYF.

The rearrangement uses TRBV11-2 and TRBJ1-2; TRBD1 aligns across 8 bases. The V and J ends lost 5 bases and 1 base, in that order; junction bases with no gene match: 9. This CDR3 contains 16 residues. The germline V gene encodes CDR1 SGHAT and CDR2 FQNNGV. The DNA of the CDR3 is TGTGCCAGCAGCGGCAACCTGGGACAGGATAACTATGGCTACACCTTC. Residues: CASSGNLGQDNYGYTF.

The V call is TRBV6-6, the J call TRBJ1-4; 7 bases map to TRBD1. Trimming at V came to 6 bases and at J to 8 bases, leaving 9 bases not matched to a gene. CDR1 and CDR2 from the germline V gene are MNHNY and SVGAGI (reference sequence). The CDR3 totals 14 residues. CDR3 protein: CASSPGTVGEKLFF. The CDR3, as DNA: TGTGCCAGCAGCCCCGGGACAGTGGGAGAAAAACTGTTTTTT.

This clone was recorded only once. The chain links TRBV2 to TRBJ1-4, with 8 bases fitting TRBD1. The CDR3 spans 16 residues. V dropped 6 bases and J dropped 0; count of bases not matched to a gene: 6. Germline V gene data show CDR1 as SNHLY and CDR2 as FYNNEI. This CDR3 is CASRAGTGATNEKLFF. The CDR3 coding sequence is TGTGCCAGCAGGGCCGGGACAGGAGCAACTAATGAAAAACTGTTTTTT. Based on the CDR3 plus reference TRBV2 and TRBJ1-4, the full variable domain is EPEVTQTPSHQVTQMGQEVILRCVPISNHLYFYWYRQILGQKVEFLVSFYNNEISEKSEIFDDQFSVERPDGSNFTLKIRSTKLEDSAMYFCASRAGTGATNEKLFFGSGTQLSVL.

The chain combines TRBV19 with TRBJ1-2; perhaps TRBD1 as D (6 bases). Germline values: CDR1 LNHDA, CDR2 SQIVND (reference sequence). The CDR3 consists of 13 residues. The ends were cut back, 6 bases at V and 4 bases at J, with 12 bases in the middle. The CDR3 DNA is TGTGCCAGTAGGCAACAGGGCTTCTATGGCTACACCTTC. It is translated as CASRQQGFYGYTF.

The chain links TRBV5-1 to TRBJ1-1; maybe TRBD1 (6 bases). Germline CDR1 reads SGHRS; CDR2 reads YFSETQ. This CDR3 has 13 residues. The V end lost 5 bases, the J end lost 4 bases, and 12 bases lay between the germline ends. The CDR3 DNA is TGCGCCAGCAGAACAGGGAGGGTCACTGAAGCTTTCTTT. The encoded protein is CASRTGRVTEAFF. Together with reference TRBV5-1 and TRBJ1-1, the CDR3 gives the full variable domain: KAGVTQTPRYLIKTRGQQVTLSCSPISGHRSVSWYQQTPGQGLQFLFEYFSETQRNKGNFPGRFSGRQFSNSRSEMNVSTLELGDSALYLCASRTGRVTEAFFGQGTRLTVV.

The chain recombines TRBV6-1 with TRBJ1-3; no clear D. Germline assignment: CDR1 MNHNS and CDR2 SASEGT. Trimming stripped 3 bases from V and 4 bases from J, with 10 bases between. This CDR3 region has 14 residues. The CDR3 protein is CASSDGRAGNTIYF. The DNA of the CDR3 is TGTGCCAGCAGTGACGGGCGGGCGGGAAACACCATATATTTT.

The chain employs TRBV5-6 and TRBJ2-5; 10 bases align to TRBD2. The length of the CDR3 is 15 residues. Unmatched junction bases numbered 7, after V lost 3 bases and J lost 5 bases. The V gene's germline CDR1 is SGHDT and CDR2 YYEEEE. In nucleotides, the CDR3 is TGTGCCAGCAGCTACCAGCGGGGGGGCCTGGAGACCCAGTACTTC. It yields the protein CASSYQRGGLETQYF.